The 13 T cell receptor beta chains given below trace back to one sample, sequenced in a study of CD8 T cells in Susac syndrome. RNA totalling roughly 0.45 to 1 ug underwent reverse transcription with random hexamers. MiXCR, run by TCRdb on the immunoSEQ multiplex PCR reads, gives a single entry per CDR3 protein. The sample has roughly 330,000 distinct CDR3 sequences, about 91% seen once. Sequencing was carried out using CD4+ T cells from PBMCs. Every receptor here comes from a human donor with multiple sclerosis.

The V gene is TRBV2, the J gene TRBJ2-7, with no clear D. The length of the CDR3 is 11 residues. The germline V and J ends were trimmed by 7 bases and 7 bases, with 11 bases remaining between them. Germline-derived CDR1 and CDR2 are SNHLY and FYNNEI. Here the CDR3 reads CASNTNREQYF. The CDR3 DNA follows: TGTGCCAGCAACACGAATAGGGAGCAGTACTTC.

This chain joins TRBV3-1 and TRBJ2-1, with 13 bases fitting TRBD2. The CDR3 has 18 amino acids. CDR1 is LGHDT and CDR2 is YNNKEL in the germline V gene (reference sequence). Losses at the gene ends were 4 bases for V and 2 bases for J; bases not matched to a gene: 8. The CDR3 nucleotides read TGTGCCAGCAGCCTTCGGACTAGCGGGAGATTGACCTACAATGAGCAGTTCTTC. Translating it yields CASSLRTSGRLTYNEQFF.

This chain joins TRBV19 and TRBJ1-5; possibly TRBD1 for D (5 bases). Germline-derived CDR1 and CDR2 are LNHDA and SQIVND (reference sequence). The V gene lost 5 bases and the J gene lost 6 bases, with 11 bases spanning the gap. The CDR3 consists of 13 residues. The CDR3 bases are TGTGCCAGTAGTCAGGACAAATCTCAGCCCCAGCATTTT. Translation: CASSQDKSQPQHF.

This clonotype was counted between two and nine times. The rearrangement links TRBV7-9 to TRBJ2-3, with D unclear. CDR3 length equals 13 residues. Trimming stripped 5 bases from V and 0 bases from J, with 6 bases between. Germline V gene sequence: CDR1 SEHNR, CDR2 FQNEAQ (reference sequence). The CDR3 region is CASSATSTDTQYF. The CDR3 DNA reads as TGTGCCAGCAGCGCGACAAGCACAGATACGCAGTATTTT.

CDR3 coding DNA: TGTGCCAGTAATACTCTAGGGACAGGGGCGAATCAGCCCCAGCATTTT. Translated: CASNTLGTGANQPQHF. This rearrangement joins TRBV19 to TRBJ1-5; 10 nucleotides line up with TRBD1. V shed 7 bases and J 4 bases; nucleotides not matched to a gene: 10. CDR1 is LNHDA, CDR2 SQIVND, per germline (reference sequence). This CDR3 contains 16 residues.

The chain couples TRBV7-9 to TRBJ2-5, with 12 bases that match TRBD2. The CDR3 extends over 19 amino acids. V gave up 6 bases and J gave up 2 bases; unmatched junction bases: 16. Germline V gene lookup returns CDR1 SEHNR and CDR2 FQNEAQ (reference sequence). The CDR3 loop is CASRMGLAGGPVPQETQYF. CDR3 nucleotides: TGTGCCAGCAGGATGGGTCTAGCGGGAGGGCCGGTGCCTCAAGAGACCCAGTACTTC.

The J gene is TRBJ2-2, the V gene TRBV12-3 or TRBV12-4, with 8 nucleotides matching TRBD1. This CDR3 has 16 residues. Losses at the gene ends were 7 bases for V and 0 bases for J; bases not matched to a gene: 7. CDR3 residues: CASTPGQGPNTGELFF. Written as DNA, the CDR3 is TGTGCCAGCACCCCCGGACAGGGCCCGAACACCGGGGAGCTGTTTTTT.

This chain connects TRBV29-1 to TRBJ1-4, with TRBD1 as a possible D gene (6 bases). Trimming removed 7 bases at V and 0 bases at J, with 12 bases between. The length of the CDR3 is 14 residues. Germline values: CDR1 SQVTM, CDR2 ANQGSEA. The CDR3: CSAQQGTTNEKLFF. The CDR3, as DNA: TGCAGCGCCCAACAGGGCACAACTAATGAAAAACTGTTTTTT.

CDR3 sequence: CATSAFDGGSGELFF. The DNA for the CDR3 is TGTGCCACCAGTGCCTTTGACGGGGGCAGCGGGGAGCTGTTTTTT. The chain uses TRBV24-1 and TRBJ2-2; D tentatively fits TRBD1 or TRBD2 (6 bases each). V was trimmed by 5 bases and J by 7 bases, leaving 16 bases between them. The CDR3 loop spans 15 amino acids. Germline CDR1 and CDR2: KGHDR and SFDVKD.

This rearrangement joins TRBV28 to TRBJ1-5; D gene uncertain. CDR1 and CDR2 (germline): MDHEN, SYDVKM. V was cut by 2 bases and J by 6 bases, with 5 bases left in between. This CDR3 region has 12 residues. The CDR3 here is CASSLVPQPQHF. The CDR3, as DNA: TGTGCCAGCAGTTTAGTTCCTCAGCCCCAGCATTTT. The entire variable domain, with the rest obtained from reference TRBV28 and TRBJ1-5, is as follows: DVKVTQSSRYLVKRTGEKVFLECVQDMDHENMFWYRQDPGLGLRLIYFSYDVKMKEKGDIPEGYSVSREKKERFSLILESASTNQTSMYLCASSLVPQPQHFGDGTRLSIL.

The chain uses TRBV19 and TRBJ1-3; D may be TRBD1 (6 bases). Trimming removed 7 bases at V and 0 bases at J, with 13 bases between. CDR3 length equals 15 residues. Germline CDR1 and CDR2: LNHDA and SQIVND (reference sequence). The CDR3 spells CASKGGIRSGNTIYF. DNA for the CDR3: TGTGCCAGTAAAGGGGGTATACGCTCTGGAAACACCATATATTTT.

This chain uses TRBV6-6 with TRBJ2-3; 16 nucleotides line up with TRBD2. Looked up from germline, CDR1 is MNHNY and CDR2 is SVGAGI (reference sequence). This CDR3 is 16 amino acids long. Trimming removed 6 bases from V and 5 bases from J; junction bases left unmatched: 5. The CDR3 bases are TGTGCCAGCAGCCGGGGACTAGCGGGAGGGCAAGATACGCAGTATTTT. Encoded protein: CASSRGLAGGQDTQYF.

V is TRBV7-9 and J is TRBJ2-7; D gene unclear. The CDR3 loop spans 17 amino acids. Trimming removed 5 bases at V and 4 bases at J, with 24 bases between. Germline V lookup: CDR1 SEHNR, CDR2 FQNEAQ (reference sequence). The CDR3 spells CASSPLRRWSMGYEQYF. CDR3 sequence (DNA): TGTGCCAGCAGCCCTCTAAGAAGATGGTCGATGGGATACGAGCAGTACTTC.